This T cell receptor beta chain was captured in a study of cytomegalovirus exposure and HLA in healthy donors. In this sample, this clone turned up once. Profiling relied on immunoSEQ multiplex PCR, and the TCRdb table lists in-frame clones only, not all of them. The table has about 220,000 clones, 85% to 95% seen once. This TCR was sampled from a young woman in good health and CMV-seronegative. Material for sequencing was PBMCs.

CDR3 region: CASNRDSTYEQYF. In nucleotides, the CDR3 is TGTGCCAGCAACCGGGACAGTACCTACGAGCAGTACTTC. This chain links TRBV6-1 with TRBJ2-7; 7 nucleotides line up with TRBD1. Germline values: CDR1 MNHNS, CDR2 SASEGT. The CDR3 totals 13 residues. J was trimmed by 2 bases and V by 7 bases; bases with no gene match: 5.